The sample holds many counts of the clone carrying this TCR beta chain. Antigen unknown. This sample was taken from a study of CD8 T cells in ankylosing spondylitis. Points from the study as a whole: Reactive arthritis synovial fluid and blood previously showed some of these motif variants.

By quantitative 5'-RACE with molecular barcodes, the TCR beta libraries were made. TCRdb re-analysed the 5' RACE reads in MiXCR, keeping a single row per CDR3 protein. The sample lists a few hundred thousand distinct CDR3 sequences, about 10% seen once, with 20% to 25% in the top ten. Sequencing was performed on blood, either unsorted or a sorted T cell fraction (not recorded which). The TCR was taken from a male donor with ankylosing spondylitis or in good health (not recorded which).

In DNA, the CDR3 is TGCGCCAGCAGCTTTGCAGGGGCCTTGAACACTGAAGCTTTCTTT. As protein: CASSFAGALNTEAFF. The chain couples TRBV5-1 to TRBJ1-1, with D possibly matching TRBD1 (6 bases). Looked up from germline, CDR1 is SGHRS and CDR2 is YFSETQ. V lost 2 bases and J 0 bases, leaving 11 bases between the germline ends. The CDR3 is 15 amino acids.